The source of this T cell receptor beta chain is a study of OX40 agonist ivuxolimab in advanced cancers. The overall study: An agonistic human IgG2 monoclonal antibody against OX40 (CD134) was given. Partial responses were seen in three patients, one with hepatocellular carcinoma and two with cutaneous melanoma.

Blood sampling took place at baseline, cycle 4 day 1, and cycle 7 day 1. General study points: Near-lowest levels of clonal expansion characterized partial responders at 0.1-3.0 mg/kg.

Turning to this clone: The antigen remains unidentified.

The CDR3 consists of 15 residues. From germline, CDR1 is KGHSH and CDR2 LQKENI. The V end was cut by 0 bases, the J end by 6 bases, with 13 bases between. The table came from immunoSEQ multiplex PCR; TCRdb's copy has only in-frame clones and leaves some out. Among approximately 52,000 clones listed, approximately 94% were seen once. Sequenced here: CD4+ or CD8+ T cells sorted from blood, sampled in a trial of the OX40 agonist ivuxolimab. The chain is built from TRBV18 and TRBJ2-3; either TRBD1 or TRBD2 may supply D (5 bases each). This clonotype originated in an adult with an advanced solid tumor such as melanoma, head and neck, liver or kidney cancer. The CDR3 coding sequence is TGTGCCAGCTCACCACCGGGGGACGCAGCGGATACGCAGTATTTT. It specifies CASSPPGDAADTQYF. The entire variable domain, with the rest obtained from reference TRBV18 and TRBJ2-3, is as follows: NAGVMQNPRHLVRRRGQEARLRCSPMKGHSHVYWYRQLPEEGLKFMVYLQKENIIDESGMPKERFSAEFPKEGPSILRIQQVVRGDSAAYFCASSPPGDAADTQYFGPGTRLTVL.